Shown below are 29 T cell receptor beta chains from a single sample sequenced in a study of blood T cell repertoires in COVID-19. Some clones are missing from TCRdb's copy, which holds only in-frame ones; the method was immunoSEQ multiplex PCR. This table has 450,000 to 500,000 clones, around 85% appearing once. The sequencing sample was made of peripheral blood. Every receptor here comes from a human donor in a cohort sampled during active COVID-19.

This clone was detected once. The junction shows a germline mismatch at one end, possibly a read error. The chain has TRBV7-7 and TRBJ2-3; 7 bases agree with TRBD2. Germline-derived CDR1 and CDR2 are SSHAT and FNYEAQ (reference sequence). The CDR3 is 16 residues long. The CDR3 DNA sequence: TGTGCTAGCAGCTTAGGTAGTGCGGGAGGCACAGATACGCAGTATTTT. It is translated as CASSLGSAGGTDTQYF.

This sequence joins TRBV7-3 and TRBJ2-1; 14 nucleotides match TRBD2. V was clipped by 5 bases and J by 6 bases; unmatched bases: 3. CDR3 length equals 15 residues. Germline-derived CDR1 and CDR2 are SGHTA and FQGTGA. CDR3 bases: TGTGCCAGCAGCGGGACTAGCGGGAGCGTCAATGAGCAGTTCTTC. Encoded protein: CASSGTSGSVNEQFF.

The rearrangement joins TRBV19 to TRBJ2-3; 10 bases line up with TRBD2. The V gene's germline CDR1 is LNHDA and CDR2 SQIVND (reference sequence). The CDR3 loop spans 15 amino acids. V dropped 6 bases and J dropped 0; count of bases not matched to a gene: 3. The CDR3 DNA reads TGTGCCAGTAGATCTAGCGGGAGCAGCACAGATACGCAGTATTTT. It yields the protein CASRSSGSSTDTQYF.

As DNA, the CDR3 is TGCAGCGTTGAAGATCAGGGGGGCACTGAAGCTTTCTTT. This sequence encodes CSVEDQGGTEAFF. V usage is TRBV29-1 and J usage is TRBJ1-1; 7 bases match TRBD1. CDR3 length equals 13 residues. The germline CDR1 and CDR2 sequences are SQVTM and ANQGSEA. V shed 0 bases and J 4 bases; nucleotides not matched to a gene: 2.

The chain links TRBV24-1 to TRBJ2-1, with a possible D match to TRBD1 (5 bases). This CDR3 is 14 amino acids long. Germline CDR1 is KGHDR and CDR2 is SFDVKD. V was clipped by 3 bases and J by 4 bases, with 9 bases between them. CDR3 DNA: TGTGCCACCAGTGATCCCCGACAGTACAATGAGCAGTTCTTC. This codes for CATSDPRQYNEQFF.

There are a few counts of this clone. The DNA for the CDR3 is TGTGCCAGCAGTTTATGGCCAGGGGCTAACTATGGCTACACCTTC. The encoded protein is CASSLWPGANYGYTF. This chain joins TRBV28 and TRBJ1-2; D may be TRBD1 (6 bases). Germline loops: CDR1 MDHEN, CDR2 SYDVKM. This CDR3 has 15 amino acids. The V gene lost 0 bases and the J gene lost 0 bases, with 8 bases spanning the gap.

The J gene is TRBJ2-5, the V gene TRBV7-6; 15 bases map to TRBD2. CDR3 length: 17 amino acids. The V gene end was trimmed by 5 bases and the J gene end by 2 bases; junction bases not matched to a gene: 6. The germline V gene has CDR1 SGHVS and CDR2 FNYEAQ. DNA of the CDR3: TGTGCCAGCAGCCCGGGACTAGCGGGAGGTGGGCAAGAGACCCAGTACTTC. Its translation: CASSPGLAGGGQETQYF.

CDR3 protein: CASSDQGAGAATQYF. The CDR3 region has the DNA TGTGCCAGCAGTGATCAGGGGGCGGGAGCTGCTACGCAGTATTTT. This chain links TRBV25-1 with TRBJ2-3, with D possibly TRBD1 on 8 matching bases. Germline loops: CDR1 MGHDK, CDR2 SYGVNS. Trimming took 3 bases from V and 8 from J, leaving 18 bases between them. This CDR3 is built from 15 residues. Complete variable domain (other parts from reference TRBV25-1 and TRBJ2-3): EADIYQTPRYLVIGTGKKITLECSQTMGHDKMYWYQQDPGMELHLIHYSYGVNSTEKGDLSSESTVSRIRTEHFPLTLESARPSHTSQYLCASSDQGAGAATQYFGPGTRLTVL.

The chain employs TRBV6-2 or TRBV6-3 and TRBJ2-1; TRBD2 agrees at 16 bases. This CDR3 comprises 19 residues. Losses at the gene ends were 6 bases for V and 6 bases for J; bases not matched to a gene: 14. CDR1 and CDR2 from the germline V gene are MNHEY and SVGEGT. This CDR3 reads CASSPPPGLAGGRGNEQFF. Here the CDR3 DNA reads TGTGCCAGCAGCCCACCTCCGGGACTAGCGGGAGGGAGGGGCAATGAGCAGTTCTTC.

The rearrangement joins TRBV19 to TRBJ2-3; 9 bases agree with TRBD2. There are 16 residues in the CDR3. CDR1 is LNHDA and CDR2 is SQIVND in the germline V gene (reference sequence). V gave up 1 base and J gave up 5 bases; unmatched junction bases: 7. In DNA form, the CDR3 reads TGTGCCAGTAGTATAGTTCAGCGGGAGGTGGGAGATACGCAGTATTTT. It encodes CASSIVQREVGDTQYF.

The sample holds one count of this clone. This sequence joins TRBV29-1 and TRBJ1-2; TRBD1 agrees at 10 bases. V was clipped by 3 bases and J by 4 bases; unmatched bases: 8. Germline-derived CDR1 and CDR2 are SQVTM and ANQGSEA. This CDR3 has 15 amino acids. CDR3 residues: CSVDFGDRGSYGYTF. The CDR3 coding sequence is TGCAGCGTTGATTTTGGGGACAGGGGTAGCTATGGCTACACCTTC.

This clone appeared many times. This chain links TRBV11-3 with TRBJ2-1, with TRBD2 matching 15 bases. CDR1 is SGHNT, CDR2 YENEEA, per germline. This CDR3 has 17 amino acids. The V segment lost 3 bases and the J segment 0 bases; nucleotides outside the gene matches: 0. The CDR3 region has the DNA TGTGCCAGCAGCTTGGGACTAGCGGGAGGCTCCTACAATGAGCAGTTCTTC. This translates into CASSLGLAGGSYNEQFF.

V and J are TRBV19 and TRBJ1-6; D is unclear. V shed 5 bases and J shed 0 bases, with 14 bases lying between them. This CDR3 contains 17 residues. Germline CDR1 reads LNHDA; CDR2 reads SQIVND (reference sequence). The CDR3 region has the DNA TGTGCCAGTAGTCCCAGGCAGGCGAGCTCCTATAATTCACCCCTCCACTTT. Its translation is CASSPRQASSYNSPLHF.

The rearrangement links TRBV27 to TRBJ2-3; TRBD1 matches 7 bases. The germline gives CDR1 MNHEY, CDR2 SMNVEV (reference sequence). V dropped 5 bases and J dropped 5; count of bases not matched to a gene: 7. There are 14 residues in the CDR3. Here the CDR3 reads CASSVTGLVDTQYF. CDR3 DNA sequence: TGTGCCAGCAGTGTGACAGGGTTGGTAGATACGCAGTATTTT.

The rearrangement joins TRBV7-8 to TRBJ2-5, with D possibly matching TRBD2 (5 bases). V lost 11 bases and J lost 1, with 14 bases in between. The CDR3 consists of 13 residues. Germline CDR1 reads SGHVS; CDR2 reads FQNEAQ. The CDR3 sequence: CAVTRDPQETQYF. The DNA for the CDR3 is TGTGCCGTTACCCGGGATCCCCAAGAGACCCAGTACTTC.

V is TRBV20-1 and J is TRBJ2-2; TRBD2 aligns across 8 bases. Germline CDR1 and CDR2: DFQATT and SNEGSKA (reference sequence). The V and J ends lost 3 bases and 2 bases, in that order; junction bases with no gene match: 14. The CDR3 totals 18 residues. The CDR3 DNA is TGCAGTGCTAGTCGTGGGCTAGCGGGCTACTTTAACACCGGGGAGCTGTTTTTT. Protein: CSASRGLAGYFNTGELFF.

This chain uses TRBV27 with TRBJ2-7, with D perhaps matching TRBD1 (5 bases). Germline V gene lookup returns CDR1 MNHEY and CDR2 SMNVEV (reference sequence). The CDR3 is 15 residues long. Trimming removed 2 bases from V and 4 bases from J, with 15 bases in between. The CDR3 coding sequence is TGTGCCAGCAGTTTACTCCCAGGGCCCATGTACGAGCAGTACTTC. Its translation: CASSLLPGPMYEQYF.

The CDR3 protein is CASTNLRQGGTGELFF. CDR3 bases: TGTGCCAGCACGAACCTCCGACAGGGTGGCACCGGGGAGCTGTTTTTT. This chain uses TRBV2 with TRBJ2-2; 7 positions agree with TRBD1. The CDR3 is 16 amino acids. Germline CDR1 is SNHLY and CDR2 is FYNNEI. The J segment lost 4 bases and the V segment lost 7 bases, leaving 12 bases of the junction unmatched.

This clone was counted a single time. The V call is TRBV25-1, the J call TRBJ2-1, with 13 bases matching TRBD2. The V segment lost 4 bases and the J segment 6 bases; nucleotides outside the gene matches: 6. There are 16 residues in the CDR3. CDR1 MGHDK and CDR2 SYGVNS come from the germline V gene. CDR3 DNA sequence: TGTGCCAGCAGTGTTACTAGCGGGAGGGTCTCCAATGAGCAGTTCTTC. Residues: CASSVTSGRVSNEQFF.

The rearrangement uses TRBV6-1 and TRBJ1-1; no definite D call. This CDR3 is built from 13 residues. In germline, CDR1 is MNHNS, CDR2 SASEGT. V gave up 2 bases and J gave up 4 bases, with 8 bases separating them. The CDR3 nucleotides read TGTGCCAGCAGTGAAAGGGAGAGCACTGAAGCTTTCTTT. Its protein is CASSERESTEAFF.

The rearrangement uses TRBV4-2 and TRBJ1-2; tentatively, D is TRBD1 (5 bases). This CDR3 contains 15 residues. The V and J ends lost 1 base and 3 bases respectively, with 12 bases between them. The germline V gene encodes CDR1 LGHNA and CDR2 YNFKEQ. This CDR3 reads CASSQGMGPDYGYTF. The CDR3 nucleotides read TGTGCCAGCAGCCAAGGTATGGGGCCCGACTATGGCTACACCTTC.

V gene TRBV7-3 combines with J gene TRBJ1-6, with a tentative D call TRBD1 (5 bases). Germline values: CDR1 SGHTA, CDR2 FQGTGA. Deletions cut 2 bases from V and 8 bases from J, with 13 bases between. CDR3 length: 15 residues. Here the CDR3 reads CASSLGGLGHSPLHF. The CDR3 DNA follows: TGTGCCAGCAGCTTAGGGGGGTTAGGTCATTCACCCCTCCACTTT.

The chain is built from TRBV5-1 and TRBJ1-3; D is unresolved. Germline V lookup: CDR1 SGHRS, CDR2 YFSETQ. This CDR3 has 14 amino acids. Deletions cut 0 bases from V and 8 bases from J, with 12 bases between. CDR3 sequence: CASSLVVEADTIYF. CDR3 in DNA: TGCGCCAGCAGCTTGGTGGTGGAGGCGGACACCATATATTTT.

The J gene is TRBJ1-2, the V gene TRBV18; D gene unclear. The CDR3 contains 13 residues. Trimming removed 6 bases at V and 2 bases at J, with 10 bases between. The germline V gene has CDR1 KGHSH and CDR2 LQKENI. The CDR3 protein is CASSPSENYGYTF. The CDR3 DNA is TGTGCCAGCTCGCCCTCGGAGAACTATGGCTACACCTTC.

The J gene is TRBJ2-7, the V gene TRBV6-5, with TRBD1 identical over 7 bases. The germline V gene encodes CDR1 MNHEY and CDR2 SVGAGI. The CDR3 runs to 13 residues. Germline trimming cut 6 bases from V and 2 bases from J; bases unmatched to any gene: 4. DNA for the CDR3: TGTGCCAGCAGAGGACAGGCCACCTACGAGCAGTACTTC. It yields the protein CASRGQATYEQYF.

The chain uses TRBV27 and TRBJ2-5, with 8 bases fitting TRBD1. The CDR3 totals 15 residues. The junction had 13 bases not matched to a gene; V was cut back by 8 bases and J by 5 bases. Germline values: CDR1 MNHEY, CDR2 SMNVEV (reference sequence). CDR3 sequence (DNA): TGTGCCAGCGCTTGGACAGGGACGATCTTGGAGACCCAGTACTTC. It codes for CASAWTGTILETQYF.

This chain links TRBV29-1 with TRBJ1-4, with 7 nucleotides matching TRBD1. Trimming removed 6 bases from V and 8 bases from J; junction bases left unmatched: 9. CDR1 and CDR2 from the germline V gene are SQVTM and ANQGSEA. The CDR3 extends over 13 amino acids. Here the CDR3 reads CSVTGTVKEKLFF. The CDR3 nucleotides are TGCAGCGTCACCGGGACAGTGAAGGAAAAACTGTTTTTT. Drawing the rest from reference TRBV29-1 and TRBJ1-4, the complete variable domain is SAVISQKPSRDICQRGTSLTIQCQVDSQVTMMFWYRQQPGQSLTLIATANQGSEATYESGFVIDKFPISRPNLTFSTLTVSNMSPEDSSIYLCSVTGTVKEKLFFGSGTQLSVL.

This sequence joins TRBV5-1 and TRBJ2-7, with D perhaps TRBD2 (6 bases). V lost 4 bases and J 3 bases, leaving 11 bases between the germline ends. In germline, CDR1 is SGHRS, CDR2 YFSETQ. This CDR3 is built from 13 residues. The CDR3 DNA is TGCGCCAGCAGCCCCGGGAGAGGCTACGAGCAGTACTTC. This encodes CASSPGRGYEQYF.

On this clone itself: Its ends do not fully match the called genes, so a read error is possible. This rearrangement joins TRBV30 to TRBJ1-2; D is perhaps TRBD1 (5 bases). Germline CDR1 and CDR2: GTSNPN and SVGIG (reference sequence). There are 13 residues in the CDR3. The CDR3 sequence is CACPTVTKYGYTF. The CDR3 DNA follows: TGTGCCTGCCCGACAGTAACTAAGTATGGCTACACCTTC. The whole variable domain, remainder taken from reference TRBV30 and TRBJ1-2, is SQTIHQWPATLVQPVGSPLSLECTVEGTSNPNLYWYRQAAGRGLQLLFYSVGIGQISSEVPQNLSASRPQDRQFILSSKKLLLSDSGFYLCACPTVTKYGYTFGSGTRLTVV.